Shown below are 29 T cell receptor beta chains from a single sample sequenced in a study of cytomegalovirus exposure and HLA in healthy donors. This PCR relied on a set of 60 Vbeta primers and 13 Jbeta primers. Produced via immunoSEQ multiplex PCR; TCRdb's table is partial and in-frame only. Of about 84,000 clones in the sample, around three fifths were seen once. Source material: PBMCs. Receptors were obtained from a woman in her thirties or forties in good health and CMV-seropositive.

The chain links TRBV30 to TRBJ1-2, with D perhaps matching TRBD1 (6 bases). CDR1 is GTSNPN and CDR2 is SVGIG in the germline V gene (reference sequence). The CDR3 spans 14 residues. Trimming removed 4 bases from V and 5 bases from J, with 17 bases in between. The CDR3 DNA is TGTGCCTGGATGAGGGGGATTGAGGGATATGGCTACACCTTC. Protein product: CAWMRGIEGYGYTF.

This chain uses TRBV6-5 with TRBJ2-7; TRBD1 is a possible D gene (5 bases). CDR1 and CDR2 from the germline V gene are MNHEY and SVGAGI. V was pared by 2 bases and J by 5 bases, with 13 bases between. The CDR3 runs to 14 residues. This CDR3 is CASSYRGLWDEQYF. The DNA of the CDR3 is TGTGCCAGCAGTTACAGGGGTTTATGGGACGAGCAGTACTTC.

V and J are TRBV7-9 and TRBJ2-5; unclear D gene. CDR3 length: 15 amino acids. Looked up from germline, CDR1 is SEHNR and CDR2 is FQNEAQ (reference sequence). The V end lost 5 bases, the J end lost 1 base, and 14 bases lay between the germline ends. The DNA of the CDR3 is TGTGCCAGCAGCCCCTTTTCAGACATCCAAGAGACCCAGTACTTC. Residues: CASSPFSDIQETQYF.

CDR3 bases: TGTGCCAGCAGCTTAGCGAGAGGAGGCGCAGAGACCCAGTACTTC. Its translation is CASSLARGGAETQYF. The rearrangement links TRBV7-7 to TRBJ2-5; D possibly corresponds to TRBD2 (5 bases). The CDR3 is 15 amino acids. Looked up from germline, CDR1 is SSHAT and CDR2 is FNYEAQ (reference sequence). The germline V and J ends were trimmed by 0 bases and 4 bases, with 12 bases remaining between them.

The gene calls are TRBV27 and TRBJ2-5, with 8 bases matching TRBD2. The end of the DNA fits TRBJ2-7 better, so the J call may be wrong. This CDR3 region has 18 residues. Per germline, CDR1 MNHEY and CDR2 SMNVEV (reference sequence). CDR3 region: CASTSLGVAGLSSYEQYF. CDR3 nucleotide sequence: TGTGCCAGCACCTCCCTGGGGGTAGCGGGGCTGTCATCCTACGAGCAGTACTTC.

The CDR3 protein is CATFGGGPTGELFF. CDR3 sequence (DNA): TGCGCCACCTTCGGGGGAGGGCCAACCGGGGAGCTGTTTTTT. The V gene is TRBV5-1, the J gene TRBJ2-2; 7 positions agree with TRBD2. The V gene's germline CDR1 is SGHRS and CDR2 YFSETQ. The CDR3 loop spans 14 amino acids. V was clipped by 9 bases and J by 5 bases; unmatched bases: 10.

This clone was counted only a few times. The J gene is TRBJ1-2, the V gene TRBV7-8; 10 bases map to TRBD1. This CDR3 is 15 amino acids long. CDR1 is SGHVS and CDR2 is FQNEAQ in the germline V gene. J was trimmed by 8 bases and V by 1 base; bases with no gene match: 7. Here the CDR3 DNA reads TGTGCCAGCAGCTTAGTGGGACAGGGGAGGAGAGGCTACACCTTC. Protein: CASSLVGQGRRGYTF.

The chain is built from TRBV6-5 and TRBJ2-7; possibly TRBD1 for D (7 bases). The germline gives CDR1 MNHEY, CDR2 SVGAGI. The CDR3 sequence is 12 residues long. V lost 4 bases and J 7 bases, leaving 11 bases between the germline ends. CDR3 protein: CASSWRGLEQYF. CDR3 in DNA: TGTGCCAGCAGTTGGAGGGGGCTTGAGCAGTACTTC.

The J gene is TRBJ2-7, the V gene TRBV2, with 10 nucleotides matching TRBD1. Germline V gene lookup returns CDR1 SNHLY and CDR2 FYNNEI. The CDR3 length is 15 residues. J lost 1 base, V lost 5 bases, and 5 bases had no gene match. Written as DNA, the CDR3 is TGTGCCAGCAGTACAGGACAGGGGGATTCCTACGAGCAGTACTTC. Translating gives CASSTGQGDSYEQYF.

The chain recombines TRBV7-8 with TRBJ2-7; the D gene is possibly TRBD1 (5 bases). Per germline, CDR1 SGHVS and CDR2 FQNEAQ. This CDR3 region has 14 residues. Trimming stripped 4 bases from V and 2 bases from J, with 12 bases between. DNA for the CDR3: TGTGCCAGCAGCTCGAACAGGAGAACCTACGAGCAGTACTTC. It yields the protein CASSSNRRTYEQYF.

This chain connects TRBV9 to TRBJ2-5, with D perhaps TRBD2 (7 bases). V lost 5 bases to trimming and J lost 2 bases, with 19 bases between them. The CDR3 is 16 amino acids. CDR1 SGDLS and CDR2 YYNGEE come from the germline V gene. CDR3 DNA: TGTGCCAGCAGGGAGGGGGAGGGGGAGGGTCAAGAGACCCAGTACTTC. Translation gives CASREGEGEGQETQYF. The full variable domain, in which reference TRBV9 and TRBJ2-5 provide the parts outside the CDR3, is DSGVTQTPKHLITATGQRVTLRCSPRSGDLSVYWYQQSLDQGLQFLIQYYNGEERAKGNILERFSAQQFPDLHSELNLSSLELGDSALYFCASREGEGEGQETQYFGPGTRLLVL.

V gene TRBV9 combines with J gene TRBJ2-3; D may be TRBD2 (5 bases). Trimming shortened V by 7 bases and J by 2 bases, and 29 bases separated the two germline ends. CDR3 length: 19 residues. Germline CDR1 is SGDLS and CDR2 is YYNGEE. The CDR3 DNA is TGTGCCAGCGCTCATTCGGTCGAGGACTCCCCGCACCCCACAGATACGCAGTATTTT. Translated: CASAHSVEDSPHPTDTQYF.

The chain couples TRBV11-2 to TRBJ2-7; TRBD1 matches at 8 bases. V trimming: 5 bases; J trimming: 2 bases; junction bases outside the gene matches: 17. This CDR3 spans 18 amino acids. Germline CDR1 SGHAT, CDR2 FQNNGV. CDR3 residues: CASSLDRTSGTGAYEQYF. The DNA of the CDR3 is TGTGCCAGCAGCCTTGACCGTACTTCCGGGACAGGAGCCTACGAGCAGTACTTC.

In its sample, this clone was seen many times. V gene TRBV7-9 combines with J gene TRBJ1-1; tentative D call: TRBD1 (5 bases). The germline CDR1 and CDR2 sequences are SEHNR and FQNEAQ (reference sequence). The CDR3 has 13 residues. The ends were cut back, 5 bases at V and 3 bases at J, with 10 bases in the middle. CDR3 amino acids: CASSITGDTEAFF. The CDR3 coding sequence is TGTGCCAGCAGCATCACGGGGGACACTGAAGCTTTCTTT.

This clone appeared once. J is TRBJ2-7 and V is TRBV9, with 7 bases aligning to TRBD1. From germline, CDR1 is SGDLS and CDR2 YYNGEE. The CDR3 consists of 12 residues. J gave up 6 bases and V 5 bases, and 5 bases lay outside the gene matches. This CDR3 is CASSDAGGEQYF. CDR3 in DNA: TGTGCCAGCAGTGACGCAGGGGGCGAGCAGTACTTC.

CDR3 in amino acids: CASSLGHINSYEQYF. As DNA, the CDR3 is TGTGCCAGCAGTTTGGGGCACATCAACTCCTACGAGCAGTACTTC. J is TRBJ2-7 and V is TRBV28; tentatively, D is TRBD1 (5 bases). CDR3 length equals 15 residues. CDR1 MDHEN and CDR2 SYDVKM come from the germline V gene. V was pared by 3 bases and J by 0 bases, with 12 bases between.

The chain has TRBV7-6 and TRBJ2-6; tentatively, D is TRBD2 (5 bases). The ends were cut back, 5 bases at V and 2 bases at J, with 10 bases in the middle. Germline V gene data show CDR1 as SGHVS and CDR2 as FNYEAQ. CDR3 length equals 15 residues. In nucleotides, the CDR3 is TGTGCCAGCAGCCCCAGCGGAGCTGGGGCCAACGTCCTGACTTTC. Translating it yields CASSPSGAGANVLTF.

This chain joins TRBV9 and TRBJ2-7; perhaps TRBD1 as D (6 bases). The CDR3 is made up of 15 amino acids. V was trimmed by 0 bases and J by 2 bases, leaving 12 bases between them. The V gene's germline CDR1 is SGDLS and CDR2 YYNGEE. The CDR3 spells CASSVDPGATYEQYF. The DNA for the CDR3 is TGTGCCAGCAGCGTAGATCCAGGGGCTACCTACGAGCAGTACTTC.

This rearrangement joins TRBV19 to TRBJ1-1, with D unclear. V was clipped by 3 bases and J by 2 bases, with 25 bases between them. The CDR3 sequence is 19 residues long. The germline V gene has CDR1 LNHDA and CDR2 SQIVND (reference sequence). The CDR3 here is CASSILVFETRDINTEAFF. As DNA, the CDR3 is TGTGCCAGTAGTATCTTAGTGTTCGAAACCCGGGATATTAACACTGAAGCTTTCTTT.

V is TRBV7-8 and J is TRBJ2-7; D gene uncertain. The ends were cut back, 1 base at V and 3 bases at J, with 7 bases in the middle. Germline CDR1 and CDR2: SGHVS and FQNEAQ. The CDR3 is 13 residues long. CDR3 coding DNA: TGTGCCAGCAGCTTAGTGTCCGGCTACGAGCAGTACTTC. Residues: CASSLVSGYEQYF. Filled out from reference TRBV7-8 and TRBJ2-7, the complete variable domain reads GAGVSQSPRYKVAKRGQDVALRCDPISGHVSLFWYQQALGQGPEFLTYFQNEAQLDKSGLPSDRFFAERPEGSVSTLKIQRTQQEDSAVYLCASSLVSGYEQYFGPGTRLTVT.

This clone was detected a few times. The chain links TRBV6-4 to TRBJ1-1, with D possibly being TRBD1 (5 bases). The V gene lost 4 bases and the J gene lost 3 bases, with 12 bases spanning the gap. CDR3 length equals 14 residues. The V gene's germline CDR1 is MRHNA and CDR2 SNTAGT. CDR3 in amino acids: CASSVLWGDTEAFF. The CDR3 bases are TGTGCCAGCAGTGTATTGTGGGGGGACACTGAAGCTTTCTTT.

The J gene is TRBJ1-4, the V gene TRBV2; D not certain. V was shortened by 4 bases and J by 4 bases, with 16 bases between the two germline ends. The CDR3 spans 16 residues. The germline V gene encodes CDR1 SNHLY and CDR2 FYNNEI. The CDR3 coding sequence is TGTGCCAGCAGTGGGCACGTGGTGGGAGTTAATGAAAAACTGTTTTTT. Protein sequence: CASSGHVVGVNEKLFF. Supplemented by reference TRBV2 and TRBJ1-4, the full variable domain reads EPEVTQTPSHQVTQMGQEVILRCVPISNHLYFYWYRQILGQKVEFLVSFYNNEISEKSEIFDDQFSVERPDGSNFTLKIRSTKLEDSAMYFCASSGHVVGVNEKLFFGSGTQLSVL.

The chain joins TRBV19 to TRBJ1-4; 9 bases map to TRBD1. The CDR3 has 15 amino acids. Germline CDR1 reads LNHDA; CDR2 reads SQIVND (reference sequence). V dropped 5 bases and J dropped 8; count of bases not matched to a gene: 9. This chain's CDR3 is CASSDRDRVREKLFF. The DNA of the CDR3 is TGTGCCAGTAGTGACCGGGACAGGGTACGCGAAAAACTGTTTTTT. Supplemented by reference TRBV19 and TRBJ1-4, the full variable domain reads DGGITQSPKYLFRKEGQNVTLSCEQNLNHDAMYWYRQDPGQGLRLIYYSQIVNDFQKGDIAEGYSVSREKKESFPLTVTSAQKNPTAFYLCASSDRDRVREKLFFGSGTQLSVL.

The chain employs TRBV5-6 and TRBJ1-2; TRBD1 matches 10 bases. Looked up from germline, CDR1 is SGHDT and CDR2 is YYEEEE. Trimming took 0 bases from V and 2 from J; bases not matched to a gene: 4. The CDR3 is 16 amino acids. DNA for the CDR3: TGTGCCAGCAGCTTGGGACAGGGGGCGCTCAACTATGGCTACACCTTC. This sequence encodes CASSLGQGALNYGYTF.

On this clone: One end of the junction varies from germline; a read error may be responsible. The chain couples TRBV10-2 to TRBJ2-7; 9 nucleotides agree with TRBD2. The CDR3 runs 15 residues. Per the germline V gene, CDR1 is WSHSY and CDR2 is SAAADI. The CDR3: CASSESRGLAGFTNF. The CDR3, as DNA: TGCGCCAGCAGTGAGTCGAGAGGCCTAGCGGGATTTACGAACTTC.

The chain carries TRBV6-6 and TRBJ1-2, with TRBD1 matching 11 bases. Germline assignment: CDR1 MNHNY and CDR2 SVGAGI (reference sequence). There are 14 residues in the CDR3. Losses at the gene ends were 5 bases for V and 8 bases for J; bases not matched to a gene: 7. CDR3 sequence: CASSPGQGGEGYTF. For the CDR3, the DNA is TGTGCCAGCAGTCCGGGACAGGGGGGTGAAGGCTACACCTTC.

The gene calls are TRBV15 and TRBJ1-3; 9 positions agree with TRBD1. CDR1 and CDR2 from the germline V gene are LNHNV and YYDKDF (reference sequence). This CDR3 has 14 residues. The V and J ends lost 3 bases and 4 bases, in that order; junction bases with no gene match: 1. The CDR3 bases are TGTGCCACCAGCAGCGACAGGGGGGGAAACACCATATATTTT. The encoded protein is CATSSDRGGNTIYF.

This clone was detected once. The CDR3 DNA reads TGCGCCAGCAGCTTGACAGGGCCCGGAGACACCGGGGAGCTGTTTTTT. Translated, it gives CASSLTGPGDTGELFF. The V call is TRBV5-1, the J call TRBJ2-2, with D perhaps matching TRBD1 (6 bases). The V gene lost 1 base and the J gene lost 3 bases, with 13 bases spanning the gap. This CDR3 region has 16 residues. Per germline, CDR1 SGHRS and CDR2 YFSETQ.

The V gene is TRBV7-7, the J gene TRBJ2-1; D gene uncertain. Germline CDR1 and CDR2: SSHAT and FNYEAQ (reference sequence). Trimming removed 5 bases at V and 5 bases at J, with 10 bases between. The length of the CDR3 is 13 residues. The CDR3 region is CASSHNPNNEQFF. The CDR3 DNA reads TGTGCCAGCAGCCACAACCCAAACAATGAGCAGTTCTTC.